The clone carrying this T cell receptor (beta chain) was seen only a few times. RNA transcripts gave rise to amplified TCR beta CDR3 regions. TCR CDR3 regions were first amplified by RT-PCR with HTBI primers. One entry per CDR3 protein, called by TCRdb with MiXCR from the multiplex PCR reads. The sample holds around 700,000 distinct CDR3 sequences, roughly a sixth seen once. The sample, blood from the first hyperthyroidism diagnosis, precedes any ophthalmopathy symptoms. Trimming cost V 0 bases and J 1 base, with 18 bases left between them. Germline V gives CDR1 LGHDT, CDR2 YNNKEL (reference sequence). The CDR3 consists of 18 residues. This record belongs to a study of T cells in Graves' hyperthyroidism and ophthalmopathy.

The chain combines TRBV3-1 with TRBJ2-5; D is perhaps TRBD1 or TRBD2 (6 bases each). Sequences were obtained from blood. This sequence originates from a woman in her forties or fifties with Graves' hyperthyroidism that later progressed to Graves' ophthalmopathy. The DNA for the CDR3 is TGTGCCAGCAGCCAAGAGGGGGTGAGGGGGGTACTCCAAGAGACCCAGTACTTC. The encoded protein is CASSQEGVRGVLQETQYF.